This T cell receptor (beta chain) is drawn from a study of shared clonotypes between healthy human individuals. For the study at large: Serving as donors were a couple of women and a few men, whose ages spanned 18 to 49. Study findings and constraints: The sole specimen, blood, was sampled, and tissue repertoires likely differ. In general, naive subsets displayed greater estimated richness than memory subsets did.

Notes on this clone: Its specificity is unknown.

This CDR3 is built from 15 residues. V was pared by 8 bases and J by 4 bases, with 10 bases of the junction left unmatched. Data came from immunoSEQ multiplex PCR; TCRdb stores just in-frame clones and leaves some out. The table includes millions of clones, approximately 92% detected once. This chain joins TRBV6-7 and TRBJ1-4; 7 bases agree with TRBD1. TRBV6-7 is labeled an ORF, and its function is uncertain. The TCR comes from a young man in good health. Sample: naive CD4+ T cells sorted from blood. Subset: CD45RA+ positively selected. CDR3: CASYSRDSHNEKLFF. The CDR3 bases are TGTGCCAGCTACAGCAGGGACAGCCATAATGAAAAACTGTTTTTT.